This TCR beta chain comes out of a study of neurological immune-mediated disorders. Study-level findings and limits: CDR3 amino acid sequences found in expanded clones were never shared across subjects, suggesting private repertoires in all groups. It was HTLV-1-associated myelopathy that showed the most TCR clonal expansion, while multiple sclerosis showed the least, falling below healthy controls.

TCRdb reprocessed the 5' RACE reads with MiXCR, giving one entry per CDR3 protein. The sample records 60,000 to 90,000 distinct CDR3 sequences, 10% to 13% being singletons. This clonotype was seen repeatedly, ten times or more. Its antigen is still unknown. Trimming took 0 bases from V and 3 from J, leaving 7 bases between them. The CDR3 totals 14 residues. Germline V gene data show CDR1 as SGHDT and CDR2 as YYEEEE. This sample's time point: longitudinal time-point 1 (baseline). Volunteers from a blood bank in Maryland, USA, made up the healthy controls. Sequenced input: PBMCs. V usage is TRBV5-6 and J usage is TRBJ2-1, with D unresolved. The receptor was derived from a man aged 30 to 39 in good health. CDR3 region: CASSLEEDYNEQFF. The CDR3 region has the DNA TGTGCCAGCAGCTTGGAGGAAGACTACAATGAGCAGTTCTTC.